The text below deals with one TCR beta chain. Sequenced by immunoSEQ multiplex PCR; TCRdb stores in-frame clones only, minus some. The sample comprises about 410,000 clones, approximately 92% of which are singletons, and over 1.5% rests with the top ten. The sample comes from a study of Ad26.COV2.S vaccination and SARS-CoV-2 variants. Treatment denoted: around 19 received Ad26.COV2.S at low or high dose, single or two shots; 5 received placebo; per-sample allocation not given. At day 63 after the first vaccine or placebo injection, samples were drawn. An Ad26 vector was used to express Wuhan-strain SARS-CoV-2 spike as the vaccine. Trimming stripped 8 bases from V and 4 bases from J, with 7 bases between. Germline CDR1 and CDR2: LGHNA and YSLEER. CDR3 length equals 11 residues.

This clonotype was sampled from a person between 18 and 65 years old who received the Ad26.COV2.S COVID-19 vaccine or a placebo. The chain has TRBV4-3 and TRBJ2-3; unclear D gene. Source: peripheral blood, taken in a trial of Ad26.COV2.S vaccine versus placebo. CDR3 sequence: CASGIADTQYF. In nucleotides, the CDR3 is TGCGCCAGCGGAATAGCAGATACGCAGTATTTT.